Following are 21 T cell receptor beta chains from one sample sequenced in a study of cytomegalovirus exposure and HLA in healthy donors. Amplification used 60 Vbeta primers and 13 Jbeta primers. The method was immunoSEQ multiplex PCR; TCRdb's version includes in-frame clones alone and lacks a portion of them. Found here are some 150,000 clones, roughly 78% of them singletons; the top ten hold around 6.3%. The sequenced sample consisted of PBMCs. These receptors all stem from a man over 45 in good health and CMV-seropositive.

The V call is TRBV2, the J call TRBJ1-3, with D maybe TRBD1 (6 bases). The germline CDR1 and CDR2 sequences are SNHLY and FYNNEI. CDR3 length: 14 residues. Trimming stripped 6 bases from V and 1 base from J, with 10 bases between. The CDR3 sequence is CASRYRVSGNTIYF. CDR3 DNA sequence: TGTGCCAGCAGATACAGGGTGTCTGGAAACACCATATATTTT.

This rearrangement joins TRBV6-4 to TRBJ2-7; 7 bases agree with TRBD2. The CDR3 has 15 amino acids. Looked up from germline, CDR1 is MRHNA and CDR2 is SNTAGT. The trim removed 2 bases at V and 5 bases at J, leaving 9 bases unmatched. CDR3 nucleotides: TGTGCCAGCAGTGACCGTTGCGGGAGTAGACACGAGCAGTACTTC. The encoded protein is CASSDRCGSRHEQYF.

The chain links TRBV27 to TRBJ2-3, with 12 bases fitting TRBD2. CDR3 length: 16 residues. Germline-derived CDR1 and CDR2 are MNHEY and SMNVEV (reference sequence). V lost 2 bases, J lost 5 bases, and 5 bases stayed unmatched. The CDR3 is CASSLILAGGQDTQYF. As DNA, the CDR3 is TGTGCCAGCAGTTTAATACTAGCGGGAGGCCAAGATACGCAGTATTTT.

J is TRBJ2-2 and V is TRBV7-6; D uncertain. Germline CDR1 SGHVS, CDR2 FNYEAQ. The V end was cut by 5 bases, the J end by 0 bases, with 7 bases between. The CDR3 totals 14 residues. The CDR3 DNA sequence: TGTGCCAGCAGCGAACAGTCGAACACCGGGGAGCTGTTTTTT. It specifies CASSEQSNTGELFF.

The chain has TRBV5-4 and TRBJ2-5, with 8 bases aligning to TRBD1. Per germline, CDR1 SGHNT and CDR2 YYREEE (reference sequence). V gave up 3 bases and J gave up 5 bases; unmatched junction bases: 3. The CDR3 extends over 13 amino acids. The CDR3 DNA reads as TGTGCCAGCAGCTGGACAGGGTCTGAGACCCAGTACTTC. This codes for CASSWTGSETQYF.

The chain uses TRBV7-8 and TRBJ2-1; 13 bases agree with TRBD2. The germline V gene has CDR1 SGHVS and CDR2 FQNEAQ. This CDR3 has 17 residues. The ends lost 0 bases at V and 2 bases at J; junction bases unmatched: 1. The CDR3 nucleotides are TGTGCCAGCAGCTTAGCTGGGACTAGCGGGGCCTACAATGAGCAGTTCTTC. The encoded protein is CASSLAGTSGAYNEQFF.

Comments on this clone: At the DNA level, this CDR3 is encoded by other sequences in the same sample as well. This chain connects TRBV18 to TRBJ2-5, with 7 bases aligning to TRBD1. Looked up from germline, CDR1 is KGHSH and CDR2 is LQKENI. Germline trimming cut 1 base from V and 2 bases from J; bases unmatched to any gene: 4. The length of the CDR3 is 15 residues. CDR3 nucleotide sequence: TGTGCCAGCTCACCACTCGGGACAGCTCAAGAGACCCAGTACTTC. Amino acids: CASSPLGTAQETQYF.

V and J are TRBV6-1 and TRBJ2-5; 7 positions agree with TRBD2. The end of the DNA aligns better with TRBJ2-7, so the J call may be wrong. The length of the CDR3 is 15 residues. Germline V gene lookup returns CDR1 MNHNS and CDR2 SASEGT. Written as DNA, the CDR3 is TGTGCCAGCCATGGGGGTAGCGGGTTAACCTACGAGCAGTACTTC. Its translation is CASHGGSGLTYEQYF.

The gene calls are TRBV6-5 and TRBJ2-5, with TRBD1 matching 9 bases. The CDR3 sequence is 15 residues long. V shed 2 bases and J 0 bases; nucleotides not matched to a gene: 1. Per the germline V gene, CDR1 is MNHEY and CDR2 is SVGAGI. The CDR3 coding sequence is TGTGCCAGCAGTTACGGACAGGGGAACCAAGAGACCCAGTACTTC. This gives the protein CASSYGQGNQETQYF.

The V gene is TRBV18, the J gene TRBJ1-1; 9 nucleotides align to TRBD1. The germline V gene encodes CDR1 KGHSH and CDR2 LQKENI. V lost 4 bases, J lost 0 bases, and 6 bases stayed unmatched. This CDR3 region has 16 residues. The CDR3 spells CASSLGTGSVNTEAFF. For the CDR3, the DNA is TGTGCCAGCTCACTTGGGACAGGGTCGGTGAACACTGAAGCTTTCTTT.

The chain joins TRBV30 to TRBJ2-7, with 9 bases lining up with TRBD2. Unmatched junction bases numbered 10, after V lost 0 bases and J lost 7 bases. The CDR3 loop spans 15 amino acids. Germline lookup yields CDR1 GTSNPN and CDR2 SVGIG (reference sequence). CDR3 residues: CAWSVYGGRAREQYF. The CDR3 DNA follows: TGTGCCTGGAGTGTATACGGCGGGAGGGCTAGGGAGCAGTACTTC.

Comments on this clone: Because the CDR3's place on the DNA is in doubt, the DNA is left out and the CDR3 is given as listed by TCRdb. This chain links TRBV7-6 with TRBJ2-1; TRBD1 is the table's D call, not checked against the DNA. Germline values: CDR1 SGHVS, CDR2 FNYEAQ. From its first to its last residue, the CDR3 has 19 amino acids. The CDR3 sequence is CASSLVCFGQGAIYNEQLF.

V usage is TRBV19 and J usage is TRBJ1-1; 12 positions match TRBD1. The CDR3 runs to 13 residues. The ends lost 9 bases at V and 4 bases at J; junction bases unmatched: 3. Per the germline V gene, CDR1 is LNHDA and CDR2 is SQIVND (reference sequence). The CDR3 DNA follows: TGTGCCAGCTCGGGACAGGGGGCCACTGAAGCTTTCTTT. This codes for CASSGQGATEAFF.

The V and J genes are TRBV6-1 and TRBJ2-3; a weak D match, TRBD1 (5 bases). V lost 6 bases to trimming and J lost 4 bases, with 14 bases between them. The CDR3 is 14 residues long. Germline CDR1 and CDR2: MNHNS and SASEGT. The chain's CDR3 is CASRRQWGPDTQYF. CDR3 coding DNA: TGTGCCAGCAGGAGACAGTGGGGTCCAGATACGCAGTATTTT.

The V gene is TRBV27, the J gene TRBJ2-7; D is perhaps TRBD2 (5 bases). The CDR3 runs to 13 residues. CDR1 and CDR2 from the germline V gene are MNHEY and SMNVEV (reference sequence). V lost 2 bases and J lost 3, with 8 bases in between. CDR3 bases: TGTGCCAGCAGTTTAAGCAGCGGCTACGAGCAGTACTTC. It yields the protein CASSLSSGYEQYF.

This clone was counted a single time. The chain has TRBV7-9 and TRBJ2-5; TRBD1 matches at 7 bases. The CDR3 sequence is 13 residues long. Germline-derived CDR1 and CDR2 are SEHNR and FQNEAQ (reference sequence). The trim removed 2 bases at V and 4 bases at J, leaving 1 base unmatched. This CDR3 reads CASSLRTGETQYF. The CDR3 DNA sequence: TGTGCCAGCAGCTTACGGACAGGAGAGACCCAGTACTTC.

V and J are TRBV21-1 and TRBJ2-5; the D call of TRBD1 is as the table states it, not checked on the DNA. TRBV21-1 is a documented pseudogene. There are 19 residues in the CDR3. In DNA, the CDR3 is TGTGCCAGCAGCACCCCCGGGACAGATGAAAACGGTAACCAAGAGACCCAGTACTTC. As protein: CASSTPGTDENGNQETQYF.

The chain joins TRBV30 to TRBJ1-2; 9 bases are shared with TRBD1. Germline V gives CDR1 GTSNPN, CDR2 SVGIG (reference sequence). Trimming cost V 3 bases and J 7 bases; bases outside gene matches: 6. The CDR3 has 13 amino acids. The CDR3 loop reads CAWRNTGGFGYTF. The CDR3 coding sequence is TGTGCCTGGAGAAATACAGGGGGCTTTGGCTACACCTTC.

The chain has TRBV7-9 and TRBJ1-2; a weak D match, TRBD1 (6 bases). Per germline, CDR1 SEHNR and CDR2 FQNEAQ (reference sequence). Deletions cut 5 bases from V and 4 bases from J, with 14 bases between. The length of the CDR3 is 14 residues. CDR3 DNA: TGTGCCAGCAGCAACATGGGGGCTTCCTATGGCTACACCTTC. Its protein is CASSNMGASYGYTF. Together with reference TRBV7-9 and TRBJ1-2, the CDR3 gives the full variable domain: DTGVSQNPRHKITKRGQNVTFRCDPISEHNRLYWYRQTLGQGPEFLTYFQNEAQLEKSRLLSDRFSAERPKGSFSTLEIQRTEQGDSAMYLCASSNMGASYGYTFGSGTRLTVV.

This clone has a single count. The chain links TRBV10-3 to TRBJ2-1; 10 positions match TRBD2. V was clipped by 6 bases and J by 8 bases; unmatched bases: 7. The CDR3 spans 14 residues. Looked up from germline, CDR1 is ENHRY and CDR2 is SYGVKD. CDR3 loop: CAIRLAGALDEQFF. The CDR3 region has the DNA TGTGCCATCAGGCTAGCGGGAGCCCTCGATGAGCAGTTCTTC.

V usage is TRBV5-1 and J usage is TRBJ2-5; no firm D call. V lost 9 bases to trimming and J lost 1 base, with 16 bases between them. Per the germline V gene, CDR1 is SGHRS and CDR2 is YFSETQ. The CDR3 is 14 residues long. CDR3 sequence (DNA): TGCGCCACCCGGTACAGTCCTTCCCAAGAGACCCAGTACTTC. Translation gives CATRYSPSQETQYF.